The rows below give T cell receptor beta chains drawn from one sample of a study of cytomegalovirus exposure and HLA in healthy donors. Sequencing used immunoSEQ multiplex PCR; TCRdb keeps in-frame clones, though not all of them. The sample has about 280,000 clones; 70% to 90% are singletons. The specimen was PBMCs. These receptors all come from a young woman in good health and CMV-seronegative. Each CDR3 is given with its conserved first and last residue. Expanded clones are given a class, and other clones once, few, many or no size at all.

clone_size v_call cdr3_aa
NA TRBV28 CASRSYALNPFQPRLVRVNEQFF
NA TRBV15 CATSRVLGQGASYEQYF
NA TRBV6-5 CASSYTRQGLDGYTF
once TRBV6-5 CASSYPTGNSYEQYF
NA TRBV14 CASIGTSGSHGSDTQYF
NA TRBV27 CASSSRAGNQPQHF
NA TRBV28 CASPSGVSGELFF
NA TRBV9 CASSPGGDNSYEQYF
NA TRBV11-3 CASSLTGTTSTDTQYF
NA TRBV5-1 CASSLSGRGMNTEAFF
once TRBV4-3 CASSQEATNNQPQHF
few TRBV28 CASSLFSPATGQPQHF
NA TRBV7-2 CASSLLDGLSTDTQYF
NA TRBV7-6 CASSPGGEDEQYF
NA TRBV30 CAWTRGLRTGDGYTF
NA TRBV28 CASGAGVGYGYTF
NA TRBV4-2 CASSQDDRGNYGYTF
NA TRBV29-1 CSVEKLNSGNTIYF
NA TRBV5-6 CASSLTGTGLSEQYF
NA TRBV5-6 CASTLQGRREANYEQYF
NA TRBV28 CASSLFRADRDRNTEAFF
NA TRBV7-2 CASSARDSYEQYF
NA TRBV7-8 CASSLDRGGTYEQYF
NA TRBV25-1 CASSDLGNTIYF
NA TRBV7-8 CASSIARLAGVGQQYF
NA TRBV5-1 CASSTRGQGYEQYF
NA TRBV4-3 CASSQEPAATDTQYF
NA TRBV5-1 CASSLGQGADTQYF
NA TRBV7-6 CASSQDRAYEQYF
NA TRBV27 CASRTGGPGNTIYF
NA TRBV2 CASSETGGPADTQYF
NA TRBV5-1 CASSGQSGNLAGELFF
NA TRBV9 CASSVGTGDNEQFF
NA TRBV2 CASSDPSGRGETQYF
once TRBV27 CASRQALDTQYF
NA TRBV5-6 CASSLRGYDEQYF
NA TRBV9 CASSVGTVNSGNTIYF
NA TRBV27 CASTQGQGFFNSPLHF
NA TRBV19 CASSKWLAESSYNEQFF
NA TRBV28 CASSLWGTSGRRETQYF
NA TRBV11-2 CASSLGLAGGSRVETQYF
NA TRBV12-5 CASGLELAYEQYF
once TRBV5-1 CASSPEFSGATGELFF
NA TRBV27 CASSAGTSGIHGAQYF
NA TRBV28 CASSLGVRGLNEQFF
NA TRBV28 CASSRGSNKAFF
NA TRBV6-1 CASSVGGRYEQYF
NA TRBV6-5 CASSQDPEGNEQFF
NA TRBV4-2 CASSQDLGAGNTIYF
few TRBV20-1 CQSFSGNTIYF
NA TRBV4-1 CASSQAFPPAGVDTQYF
NA TRBV5-6 CASSFSRGRWETQYF
NA TRBV14 CASSQLFGAGKAYEQYF
NA TRBV5-1 CASSRSVGAHLNEQFF
NA TRBV19 CASTGQGNTIYF
NA TRBV25-1 CASSDTERRTQYF
NA TRBV6-6 CAGGRETEKLFF
NA TRBV27 CASRLVTGLNTEAFF
NA TRBV2 CASSAPKLAKNIQYF